One T cell receptor beta chain is described in this entry. Its antigen is unidentified. Patients who had autoimmune disease history or got systemic immunosuppression were left out. The CDR3 loop spans 14 amino acids. Germline assignment: CDR1 SEHNR and CDR2 FQNEAQ (reference sequence). The V and J ends lost 5 bases and 1 base, in that order; junction bases with no gene match: 3. TCRdb's copy holds only in-frame clones and misses some; the assay was immunoSEQ multiplex PCR. The sample lists approximately 58,000 clones, approximately 89% seen once, with under 3.5% in the top ten. This record comes from a study of OX40 agonist ivuxolimab in advanced cancers. Turning to the study itself: Participants averaged about 66 years of age (range about 23 to 90) and were 75% to 90% male.

Study results and caveats: The specificity for antigen of the expanded peripheral T cells was not determined. Some patients without response likewise showed low normalized clonal expansion.

The chain joins TRBV7-9 to TRBJ2-5; TRBD2 matches at 8 bases. The sequence derives from an adult with an advanced solid tumor such as melanoma, head and neck, liver or kidney cancer. This material consisted of CD4+ or CD8+ T cells sorted from blood, taken in a trial of the OX40 agonist ivuxolimab. For the CDR3, the DNA is TGTGCCAGCAGCGCCGGACTAGCCCAAGAGACCCAGTACTTC. Its protein product is CASSAGLAQETQYF.